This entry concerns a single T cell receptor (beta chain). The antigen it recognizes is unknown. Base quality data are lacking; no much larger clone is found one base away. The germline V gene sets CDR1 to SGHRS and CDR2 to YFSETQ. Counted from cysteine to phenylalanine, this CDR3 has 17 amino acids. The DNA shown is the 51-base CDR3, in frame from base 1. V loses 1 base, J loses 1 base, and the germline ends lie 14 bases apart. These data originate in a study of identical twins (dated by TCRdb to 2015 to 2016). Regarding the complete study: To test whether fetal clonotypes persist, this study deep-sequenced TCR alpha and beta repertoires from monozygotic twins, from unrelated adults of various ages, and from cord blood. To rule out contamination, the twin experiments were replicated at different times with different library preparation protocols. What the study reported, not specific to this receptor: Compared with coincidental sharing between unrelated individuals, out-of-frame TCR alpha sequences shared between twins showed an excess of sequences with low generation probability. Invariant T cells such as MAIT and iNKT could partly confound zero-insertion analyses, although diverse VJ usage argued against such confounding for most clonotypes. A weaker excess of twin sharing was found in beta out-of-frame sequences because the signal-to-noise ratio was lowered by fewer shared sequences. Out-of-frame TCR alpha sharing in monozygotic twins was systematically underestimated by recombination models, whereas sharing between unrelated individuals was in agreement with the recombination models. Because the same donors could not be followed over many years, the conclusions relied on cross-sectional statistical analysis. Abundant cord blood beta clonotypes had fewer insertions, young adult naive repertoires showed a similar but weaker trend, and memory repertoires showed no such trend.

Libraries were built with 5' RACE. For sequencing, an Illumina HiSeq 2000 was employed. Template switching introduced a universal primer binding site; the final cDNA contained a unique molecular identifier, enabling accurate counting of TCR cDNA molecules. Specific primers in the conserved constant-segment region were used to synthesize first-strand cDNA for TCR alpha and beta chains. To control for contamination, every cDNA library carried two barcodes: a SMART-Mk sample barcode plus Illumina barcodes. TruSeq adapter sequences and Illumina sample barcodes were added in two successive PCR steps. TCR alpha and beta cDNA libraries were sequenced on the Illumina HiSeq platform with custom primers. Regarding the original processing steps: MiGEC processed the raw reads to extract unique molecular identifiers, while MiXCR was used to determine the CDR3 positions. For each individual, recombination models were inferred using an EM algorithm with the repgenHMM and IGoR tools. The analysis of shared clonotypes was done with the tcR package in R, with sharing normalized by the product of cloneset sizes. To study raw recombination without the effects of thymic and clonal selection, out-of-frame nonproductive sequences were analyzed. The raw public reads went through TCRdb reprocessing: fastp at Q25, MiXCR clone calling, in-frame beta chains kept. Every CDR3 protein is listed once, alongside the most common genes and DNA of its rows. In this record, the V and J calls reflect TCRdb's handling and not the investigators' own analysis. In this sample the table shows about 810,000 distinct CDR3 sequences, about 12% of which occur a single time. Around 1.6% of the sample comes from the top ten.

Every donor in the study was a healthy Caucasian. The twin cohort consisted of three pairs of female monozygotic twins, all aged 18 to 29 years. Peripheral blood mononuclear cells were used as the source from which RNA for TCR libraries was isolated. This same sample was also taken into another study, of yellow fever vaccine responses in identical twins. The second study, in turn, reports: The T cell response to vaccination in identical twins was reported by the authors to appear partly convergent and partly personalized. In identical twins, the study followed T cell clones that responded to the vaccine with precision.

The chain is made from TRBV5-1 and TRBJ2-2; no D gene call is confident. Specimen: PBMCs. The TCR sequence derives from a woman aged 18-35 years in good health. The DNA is TGCGCCAGCAGCTTGCTTATCCAGGTGGGGAACACCGGGGAGCTGTTTTTT. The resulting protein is CASSLLIQVGNTGELFF. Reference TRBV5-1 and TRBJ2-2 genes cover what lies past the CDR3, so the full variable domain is KAGVTQTPRYLIKTRGQQVTLSCSPISGHRSVSWYQQTPGQGLQFLFEYFSETQRNKGNFPGRFSGRQFSNSRSEMNVSTLELGDSALYLCASSLLIQVGNTGELFFGEGSRLTVL.